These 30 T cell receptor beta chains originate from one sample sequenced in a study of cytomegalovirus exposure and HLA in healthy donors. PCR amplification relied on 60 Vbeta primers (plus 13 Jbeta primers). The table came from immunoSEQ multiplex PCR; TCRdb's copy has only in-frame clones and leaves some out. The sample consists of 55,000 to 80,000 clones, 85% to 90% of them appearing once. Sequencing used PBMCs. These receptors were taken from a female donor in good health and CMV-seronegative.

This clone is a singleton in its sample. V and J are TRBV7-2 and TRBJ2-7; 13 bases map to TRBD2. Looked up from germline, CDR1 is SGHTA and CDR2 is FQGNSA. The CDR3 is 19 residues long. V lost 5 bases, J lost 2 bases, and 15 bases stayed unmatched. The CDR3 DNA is TGTGCCAGCAGCGCCAGCCCCGGACTAGCGGGAGAACGCGCCTACGAGCAGTACTTC. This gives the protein CASSASPGLAGERAYEQYF. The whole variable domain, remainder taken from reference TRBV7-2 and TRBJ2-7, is GAGVSQSPSNKVTEKGKDVELRCDPISGHTALYWYRQSLGQGLEFLIYFQGNSAPDKSGLPSDRFSAERTGGSVSTLTIQRTQQEDSAVYLCASSASPGLAGERAYEQYFGPGTRLTVT.

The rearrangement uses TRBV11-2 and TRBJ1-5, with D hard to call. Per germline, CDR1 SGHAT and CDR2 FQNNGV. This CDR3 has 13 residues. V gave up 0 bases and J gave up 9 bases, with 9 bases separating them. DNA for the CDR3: TGTGCCAGCAGCTTAGATCTAGATCGGCCCCAGCATTTT. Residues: CASSLDLDRPQHF.

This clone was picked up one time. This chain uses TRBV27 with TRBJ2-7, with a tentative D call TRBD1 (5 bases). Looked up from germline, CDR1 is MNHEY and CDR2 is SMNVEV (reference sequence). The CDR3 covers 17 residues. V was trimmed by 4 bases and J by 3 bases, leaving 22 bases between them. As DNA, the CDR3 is TGTGCCAGCAGTTGTCTCCATATCCCATTCGACAGCTACGAGCAGTACTTC. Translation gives CASSCLHIPFDSYEQYF.

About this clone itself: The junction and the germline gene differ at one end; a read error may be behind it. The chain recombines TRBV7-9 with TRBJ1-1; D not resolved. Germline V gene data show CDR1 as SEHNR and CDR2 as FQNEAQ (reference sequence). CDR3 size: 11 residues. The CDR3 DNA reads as TGTTCCAGCAGCTCGTCCACTGAAGCTTTCTTT. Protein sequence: CSSSSSTEAFF.

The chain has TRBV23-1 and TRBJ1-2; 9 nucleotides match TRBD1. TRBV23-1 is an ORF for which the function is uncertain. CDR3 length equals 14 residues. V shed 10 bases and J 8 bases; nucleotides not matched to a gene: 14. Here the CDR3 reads CANRHRGPAHGYTF. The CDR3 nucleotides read TGCGCCAACCGTCACAGGGGGCCGGCCCACGGCTACACCTTC.

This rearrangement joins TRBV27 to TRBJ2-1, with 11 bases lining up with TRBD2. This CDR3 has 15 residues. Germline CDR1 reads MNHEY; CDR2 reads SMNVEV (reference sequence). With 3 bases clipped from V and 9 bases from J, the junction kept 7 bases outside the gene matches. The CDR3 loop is CASSFLAGGRGEQFF. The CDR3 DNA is TGTGCCAGCAGTTTCTTAGCGGGAGGGCGGGGTGAGCAGTTCTTC.

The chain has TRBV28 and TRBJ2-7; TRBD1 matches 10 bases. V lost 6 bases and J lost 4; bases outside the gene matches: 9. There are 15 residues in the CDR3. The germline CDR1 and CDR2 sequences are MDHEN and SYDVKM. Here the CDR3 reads CASSPWTGGRYEQYF. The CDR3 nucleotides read TGTGCCAGCAGCCCCTGGACAGGGGGTAGGTACGAGCAGTACTTC.

CDR3 nucleotide sequence: TGTGCCAGCAAAGGAGGGCGGGGGAGCACCGGGGAGCTGTTTTTT. Protein product: CASKGGRGSTGELFF. The V gene is TRBV11-2, the J gene TRBJ2-2; 7 nucleotides agree with TRBD2. CDR1 is SGHAT and CDR2 is FQNNGV in the germline V gene. The CDR3 has 15 amino acids. V lost 7 bases and J lost 4; bases outside the gene matches: 9. The variable domain in full, with the rest retrieved from reference TRBV11-2 and TRBJ2-2, is EAGVAQSPRYKIIEKRQSVAFWCNPISGHATLYWYQQILGQGPKLLIQFQNNGVVDDSQLPKDRFSAERLKGVDSTLKIQPAKLEDSAVYLCASKGGRGSTGELFFGEGSRLTVL.

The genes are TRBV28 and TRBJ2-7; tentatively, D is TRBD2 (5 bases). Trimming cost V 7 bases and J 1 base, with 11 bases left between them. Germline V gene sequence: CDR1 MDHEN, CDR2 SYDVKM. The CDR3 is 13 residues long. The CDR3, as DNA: TGTGCCAGCACTCGGGATTCTTCCTACGAGCAGTACTTC. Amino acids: CASTRDSSYEQYF.

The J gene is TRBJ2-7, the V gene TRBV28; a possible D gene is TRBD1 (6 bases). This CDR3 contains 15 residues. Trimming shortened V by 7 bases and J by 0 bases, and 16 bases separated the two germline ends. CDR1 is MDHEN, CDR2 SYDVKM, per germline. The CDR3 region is CASTSGHLASYEQYF. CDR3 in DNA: TGTGCCAGCACCTCGGGACACCTTGCCTCCTACGAGCAGTACTTC.

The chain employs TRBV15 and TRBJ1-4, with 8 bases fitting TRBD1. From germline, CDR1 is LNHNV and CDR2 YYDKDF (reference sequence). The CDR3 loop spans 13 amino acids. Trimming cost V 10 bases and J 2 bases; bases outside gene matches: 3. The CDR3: CAITGGTNEKLFF. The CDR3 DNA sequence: TGTGCCATTACAGGGGGGACTAATGAAAAACTGTTTTTT.

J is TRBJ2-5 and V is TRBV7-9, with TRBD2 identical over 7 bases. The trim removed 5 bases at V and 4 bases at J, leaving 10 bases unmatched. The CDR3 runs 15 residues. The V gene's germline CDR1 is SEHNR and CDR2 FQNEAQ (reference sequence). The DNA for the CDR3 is TGTGCCAGCAGCCCAGCCAATCCGGGGGGAGAGACCCAGTACTTC. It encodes CASSPANPGGETQYF.

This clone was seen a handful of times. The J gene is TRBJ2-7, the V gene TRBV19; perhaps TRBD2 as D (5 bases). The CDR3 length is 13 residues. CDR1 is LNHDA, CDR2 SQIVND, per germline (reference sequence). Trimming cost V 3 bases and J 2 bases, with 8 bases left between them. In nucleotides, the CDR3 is TGTGCCAGTAGTATGCGAGGGACCTACGAGCAGTACTTC. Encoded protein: CASSMRGTYEQYF.

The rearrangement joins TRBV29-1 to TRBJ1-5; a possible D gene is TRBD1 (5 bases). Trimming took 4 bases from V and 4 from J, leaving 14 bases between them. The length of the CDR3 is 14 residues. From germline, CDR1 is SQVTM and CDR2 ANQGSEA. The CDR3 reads CSVAAAGKNQPQHF. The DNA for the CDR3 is TGCAGCGTTGCGGCGGCAGGGAAAAATCAGCCCCAGCATTTT.

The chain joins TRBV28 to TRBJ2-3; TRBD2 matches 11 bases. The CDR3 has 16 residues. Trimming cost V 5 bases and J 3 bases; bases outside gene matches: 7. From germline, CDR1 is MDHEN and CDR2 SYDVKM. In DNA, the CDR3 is TGTGCCAGCAGTACCGGTGCTAGCGGGGGGACAGATACGCAGTATTTT. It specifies CASSTGASGGTDTQYF.

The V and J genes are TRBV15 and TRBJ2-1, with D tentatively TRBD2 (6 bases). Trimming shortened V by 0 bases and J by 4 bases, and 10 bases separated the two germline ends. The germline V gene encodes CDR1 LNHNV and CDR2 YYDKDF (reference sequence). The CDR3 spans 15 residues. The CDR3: CATSRDGAGYNEQFF. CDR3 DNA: TGTGCCACCAGCAGAGATGGGGCGGGGTACAATGAGCAGTTCTTC.

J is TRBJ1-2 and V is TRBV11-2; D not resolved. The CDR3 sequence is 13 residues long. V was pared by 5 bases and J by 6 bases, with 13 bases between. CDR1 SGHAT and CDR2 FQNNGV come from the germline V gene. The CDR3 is CASSPRISDGYTF. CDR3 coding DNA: TGTGCCAGCAGCCCGAGGATATCCGATGGCTACACCTTC.

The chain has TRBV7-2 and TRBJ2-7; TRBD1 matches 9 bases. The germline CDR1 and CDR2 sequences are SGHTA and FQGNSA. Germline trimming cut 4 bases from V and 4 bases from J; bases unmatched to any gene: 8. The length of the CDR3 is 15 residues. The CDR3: CASSSRGTGLYEQYF. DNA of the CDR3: TGTGCCAGCAGCTCAAGAGGGACAGGGCTATACGAGCAGTACTTC.

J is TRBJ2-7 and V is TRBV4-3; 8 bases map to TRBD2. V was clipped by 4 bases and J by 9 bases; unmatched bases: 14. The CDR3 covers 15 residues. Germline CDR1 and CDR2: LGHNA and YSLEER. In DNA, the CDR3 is TGCGCCAGCAGCCCGGGGAATGGACTAGCATCCGGGCAGTACTTC. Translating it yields CASSPGNGLASGQYF.

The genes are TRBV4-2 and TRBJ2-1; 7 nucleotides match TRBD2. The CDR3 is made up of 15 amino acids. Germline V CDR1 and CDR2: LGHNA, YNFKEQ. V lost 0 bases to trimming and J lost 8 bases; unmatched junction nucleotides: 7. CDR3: CASSQELARRDEQFF. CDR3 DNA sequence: TGTGCCAGCAGCCAAGAACTAGCGCGCCGGGATGAGCAGTTCTTC.

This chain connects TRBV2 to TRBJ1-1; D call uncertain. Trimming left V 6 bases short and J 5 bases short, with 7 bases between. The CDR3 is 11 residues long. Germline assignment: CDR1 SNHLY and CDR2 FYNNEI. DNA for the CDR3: TGTGCCAGCAGACTAAGGACTGAAGCTTTCTTT. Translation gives CASRLRTEAFF. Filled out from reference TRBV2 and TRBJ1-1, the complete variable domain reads EPEVTQTPSHQVTQMGQEVILRCVPISNHLYFYWYRQILGQKVEFLVSFYNNEISEKSEIFDDQFSVERPDGSNFTLKIRSTKLEDSAMYFCASRLRTEAFFGQGTRLTVV.

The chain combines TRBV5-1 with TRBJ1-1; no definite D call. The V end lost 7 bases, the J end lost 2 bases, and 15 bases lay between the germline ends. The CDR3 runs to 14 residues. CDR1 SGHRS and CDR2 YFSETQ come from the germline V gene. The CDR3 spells CASSPEKINTEAFF. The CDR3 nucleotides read TGCGCCAGCTCGCCAGAAAAAATAAACACTGAAGCTTTCTTT. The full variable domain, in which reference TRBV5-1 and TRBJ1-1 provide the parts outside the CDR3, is KAGVTQTPRYLIKTRGQQVTLSCSPISGHRSVSWYQQTPGQGLQFLFEYFSETQRNKGNFPGRFSGRQFSNSRSEMNVSTLELGDSALYLCASSPEKINTEAFFGQGTRLTVV.

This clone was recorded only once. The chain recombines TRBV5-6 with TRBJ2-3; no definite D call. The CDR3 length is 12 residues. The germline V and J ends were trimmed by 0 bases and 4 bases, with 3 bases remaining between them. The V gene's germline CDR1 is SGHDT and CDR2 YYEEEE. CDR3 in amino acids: CASSLAADTQYF. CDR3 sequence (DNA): TGTGCCAGCAGCTTGGCGGCAGATACGCAGTATTTT.

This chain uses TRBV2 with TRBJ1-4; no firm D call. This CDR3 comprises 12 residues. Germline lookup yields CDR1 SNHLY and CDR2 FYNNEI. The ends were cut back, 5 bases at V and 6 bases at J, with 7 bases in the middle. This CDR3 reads CASSSRDEKLFF. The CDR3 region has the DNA TGTGCCAGCAGTTCTCGGGATGAAAAACTGTTTTTT. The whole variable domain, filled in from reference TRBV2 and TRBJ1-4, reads EPEVTQTPSHQVTQMGQEVILRCVPISNHLYFYWYRQILGQKVEFLVSFYNNEISEKSEIFDDQFSVERPDGSNFTLKIRSTKLEDSAMYFCASSSRDEKLFFGSGTQLSVL.

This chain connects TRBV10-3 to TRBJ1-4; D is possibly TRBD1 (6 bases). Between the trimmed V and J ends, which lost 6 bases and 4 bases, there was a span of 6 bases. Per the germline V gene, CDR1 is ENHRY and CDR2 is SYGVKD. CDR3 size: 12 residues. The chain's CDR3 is CAIRDSNEKLFF. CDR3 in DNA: TGTGCCATCAGGGACAGTAATGAAAAACTGTTTTTT.

The CDR3 spells CASSLWGWTNLTGELFF. As DNA, the CDR3 is TGTGCCAGCAGTTTATGGGGGTGGACAAACCTCACCGGGGAGCTGTTTTTT. This chain uses TRBV28 with TRBJ2-2, with D possibly being TRBD1 (5 bases). Germline CDR1 MDHEN, CDR2 SYDVKM. The CDR3 length is 17 residues. Deletions cut 0 bases from V and 4 bases from J, with 15 bases between.

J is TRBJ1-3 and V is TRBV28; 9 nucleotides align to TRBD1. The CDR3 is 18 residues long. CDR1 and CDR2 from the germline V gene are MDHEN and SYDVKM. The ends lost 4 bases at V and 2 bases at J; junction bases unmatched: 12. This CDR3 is CASSSTRDRAKAGNTIYF. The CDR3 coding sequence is TGTGCCAGCAGTTCCACTCGGGACAGGGCGAAGGCTGGAAACACCATATATTTT.

The CDR3 loop reads CASRSEQQFF. The DNA of the CDR3 is TGTGCCAGCAGGAGCGAACAGCAGTTCTTC. The chain uses TRBV28 and TRBJ2-1, with no clear D. Germline V gives CDR1 MDHEN, CDR2 SYDVKM. The V end was cut by 6 bases, the J end by 11 bases, with 8 bases between. The CDR3 extends over 10 amino acids.

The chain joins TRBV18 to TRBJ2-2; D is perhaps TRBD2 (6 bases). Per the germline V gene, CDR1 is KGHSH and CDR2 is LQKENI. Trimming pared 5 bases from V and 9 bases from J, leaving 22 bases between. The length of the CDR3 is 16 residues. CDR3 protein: CASSTLGGAQSRELFF. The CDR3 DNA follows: TGTGCCAGCTCAACTCTCGGGGGAGCCCAGAGTCGGGAGCTGTTTTTT.

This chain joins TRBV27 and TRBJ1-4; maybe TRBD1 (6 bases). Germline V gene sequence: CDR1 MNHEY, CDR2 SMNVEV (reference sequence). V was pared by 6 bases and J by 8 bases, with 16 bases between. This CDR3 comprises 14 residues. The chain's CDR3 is CASRAGGAGEKLFF. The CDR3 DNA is TGTGCCAGCAGGGCTGGGGGCGCTGGGGAAAAACTGTTTTTT. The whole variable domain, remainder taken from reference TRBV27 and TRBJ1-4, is EAQVTQNPRYLITVTGKKLTVTCSQNMNHEYMSWYRQDPGLGLRQIYYSMNVEVTDKGDVPEGYKVSRKEKRNFPLILESPSPNQTSLYFCASRAGGAGEKLFFGSGTQLSVL.